What follows are 21 T cell receptor beta chains derived from one specimen sequenced in a study of cytomegalovirus exposure and HLA in healthy donors (dated 2017 in TCRdb). The protocol used for the library was the immunoSEQ multiplex PCR assay. The multiplex PCR relied on a mix of 60 forward primers for TCR Vbeta segments and 13 reverse primers for TCR Jbeta segments. TCRdb limited this immuneACCESS table to in-frame rearrangements with V and J called. A share of clones is missing; checked studies link under half to unresolved V genes, and the rest is unexplained. The sample table shows around 120,000 clones, and around 67% are seen once. The ten largest clones take up 4.1% of the sample. Material: PBMCs. The receptor source for this set is a woman aged 40 to 49 in good health and CMV-seronegative.

This sequence joins TRBV6-1 and TRBJ1-1; 7 bases align to TRBD1. CDR1 and CDR2 (germline): MNHNS, SASEGT. This CDR3 spans 15 amino acids. Trimming took 5 bases from V and 11 from J; bases not matched to a gene: 17. This chain's CDR3 is CASSPPLRTGGLAFF. The CDR3 DNA reads as TGTGCCAGCAGTCCCCCTTTACGGACAGGAGGGTTGGCTTTCTTT.

The chain joins TRBV6-5 to TRBJ1-2; D unclear. The CDR3 length is 13 residues. V was trimmed by 5 bases and J by 0 bases, leaving 7 bases between them. Germline loops: CDR1 MNHEY, CDR2 SVGAGI. The CDR3 is CASSRAANYGYTF. The CDR3 nucleotides are TGTGCCAGCAGTAGAGCCGCTAACTATGGCTACACCTTC.

The V gene is TRBV28, the J gene TRBJ2-7; 8 positions agree with TRBD1. The germline CDR1 and CDR2 sequences are MDHEN and SYDVKM. The junction had 8 bases not matched to a gene; V was cut back by 7 bases and J by 3 bases. This CDR3 spans 14 amino acids. CDR3 sequence: CASTSGGAVYEQYF. The CDR3 DNA reads TGTGCCAGCACCTCAGGGGGCGCCGTCTACGAGCAGTACTTC.

This chain links TRBV6-5 with TRBJ2-6, with D perhaps TRBD2 (6 bases). Between the trimmed V and J ends, which lost 7 bases and 2 bases, there was a span of 12 bases. The germline gives CDR1 MNHEY, CDR2 SVGAGI. This CDR3 is 15 amino acids long. CDR3 region: CASISGGAGANVLTF. Here the CDR3 DNA reads TGTGCCAGCATTAGTGGAGGGGCTGGGGCCAACGTCCTGACTTTC.

This chain links TRBV5-1 with TRBJ2-1; D gene unclear. V dropped 0 bases and J dropped 1 base, with 5 bases sitting between them. Germline assignment: CDR1 SGHRS and CDR2 YFSETQ. CDR3 size: 14 residues. The CDR3 spells CASSLGASYNEQFF. CDR3 bases: TGCGCCAGCAGCTTGGGCGCTTCCTACAATGAGCAGTTCTTC.

This sequence joins TRBV29-1 and TRBJ2-5; maybe TRBD2 (6 bases). The CDR3 length is 12 residues. Trimming pared 7 bases from V and 3 bases from J, leaving 12 bases between. Germline V gives CDR1 SQVTM, CDR2 ANQGSEA. The CDR3 DNA reads TGCAGCGCGGGGGTGGGGGAAGAGACCCAGTACTTC. The encoded protein is CSAGVGEETQYF. Together with reference TRBV29-1 and TRBJ2-5, the CDR3 gives the full variable domain: SAVISQKPSRDICQRGTSLTIQCQVDSQVTMMFWYRQQPGQSLTLIATANQGSEATYESGFVIDKFPISRPNLTFSTLTVSNMSPEDSSIYLCSAGVGEETQYFGPGTRLLVL.

This chain joins TRBV5-1 and TRBJ1-4, with 7 bases lining up with TRBD1. CDR1 and CDR2 from the germline V gene are SGHRS and YFSETQ. The CDR3 has 19 amino acids. V lost 4 bases and J lost 0; bases outside the gene matches: 15. The CDR3 DNA reads as TGCGCCAGCAGCCGTTTACAGGGGATAGTGTCGGCAACTAATGAAAAACTGTTTTTT. Protein product: CASSRLQGIVSATNEKLFF. The variable domain in full, with the rest retrieved from reference TRBV5-1 and TRBJ1-4, is KAGVTQTPRYLIKTRGQQVTLSCSPISGHRSVSWYQQTPGQGLQFLFEYFSETQRNKGNFPGRFSGRQFSNSRSEMNVSTLELGDSALYLCASSRLQGIVSATNEKLFFGSGTQLSVL.

The chain joins TRBV7-8 to TRBJ2-2; 11 bases are a match to TRBD2. CDR1 and CDR2 (germline): SGHVS, FQNEAQ. CDR3 length: 17 residues. Losses at the gene ends were 3 bases for V and 7 bases for J; bases not matched to a gene: 10. The CDR3 here is CASSLRASGGQSGELFF. Written as DNA, the CDR3 is TGTGCCAGCAGCTTGCGGGCTAGCGGGGGGCAAAGCGGGGAGCTGTTTTTT.

This clone was picked up a small number of times. The chain joins TRBV6-6 to TRBJ1-1; no reliable D call. This CDR3 is built from 13 residues. Looked up from germline, CDR1 is MNHNY and CDR2 is SVGAGI (reference sequence). V was trimmed by 0 bases and J by 7 bases, leaving 9 bases between them. The CDR3 sequence: CASSYSLQVEAFF. CDR3 nucleotide sequence: TGTGCCAGCAGTTACTCGCTCCAGGTTGAAGCTTTCTTT.

The genes are TRBV6-5 and TRBJ2-7; no clear D. Trimming cost V 0 bases and J 3 bases, with 6 bases left between them. Germline V CDR1 and CDR2: MNHEY, SVGAGI. CDR3 length: 13 residues. The CDR3 region has the DNA TGTGCCAGCAGTTACTCTACGGGCTACGAGCAGTACTTC. Residues: CASSYSTGYEQYF.

The V call is TRBV6-6, the J call TRBJ2-7; D remains unclear. The CDR3 contains 16 residues. V was cut by 7 bases and J by 6 bases, with 25 bases left in between. The germline V gene encodes CDR1 MNHNY and CDR2 SVGAGI (reference sequence). CDR3 DNA sequence: TGTGCCAGCAACGCCCCCCCGGGTCTCCCCCCCCTCGAGCAGTACTTC. This encodes CASNAPPGLPPLEQYF.

V is TRBV11-2 and J is TRBJ1-2; 7 bases line up with TRBD1. The germline V gene encodes CDR1 SGHAT and CDR2 FQNNGV. The CDR3 covers 12 residues. Trimming took 2 bases from V and 8 from J; bases not matched to a gene: 2. DNA for the CDR3: TGTGCCAGCAGCTTACAGGGGGGCGGCTACACCTTC. This codes for CASSLQGGGYTF. Full variable domain (outside the CDR3, taken from reference TRBV11-2 and TRBJ1-2): EAGVAQSPRYKIIEKRQSVAFWCNPISGHATLYWYQQILGQGPKLLIQFQNNGVVDDSQLPKDRFSAERLKGVDSTLKIQPAKLEDSAVYLCASSLQGGGYTFGSGTRLTVV.

The chain employs TRBV27 and TRBJ2-2; 10 positions match TRBD2. The CDR3 totals 15 residues. Germline V gene lookup returns CDR1 MNHEY and CDR2 SMNVEV (reference sequence). V was clipped by 6 bases and J by 5 bases; unmatched bases: 6. CDR3 in DNA: TGTGCCAGCAGGGGAGCGGGAGGGTGGACCGGGGAGCTGTTTTTT. Translated: CASRGAGGWTGELFF.

The CDR3 loop is CASSLSGGGYGYTF. In nucleotides, the CDR3 is TGTGCCAGCAGCTTAAGCGGAGGCGGGTATGGCTACACCTTC. The chain couples TRBV7-8 to TRBJ1-2; no clear D gene. V lost 2 bases and J 5 bases, leaving 12 bases between the germline ends. CDR1 SGHVS and CDR2 FQNEAQ come from the germline V gene. CDR3 length: 14 amino acids.

The chain has TRBV7-2 and TRBJ2-7, with 7 bases identical to TRBD2. Germline CDR1 SGHTA, CDR2 FQGNSA. The V gene end was trimmed by 5 bases and the J gene end by 2 bases; junction bases not matched to a gene: 9. This CDR3 contains 15 residues. The CDR3, as DNA: TGTGCCAGCAGCGGAGGACTAGGGAAGACCTACGAGCAGTACTTC. Amino acid sequence: CASSGGLGKTYEQYF.

This clone came up a few times. This chain links TRBV19 with TRBJ1-3; 7 nucleotides match TRBD1. The junction had 2 bases not matched to a gene; V was cut back by 3 bases and J by 0 bases. The CDR3 covers 15 residues. In germline, CDR1 is LNHDA, CDR2 SQIVND (reference sequence). In DNA, the CDR3 is TGTGCCAGTAGTATGGGACAGAGCTCTGGAAACACCATATATTTT. This gives the protein CASSMGQSSGNTIYF.

CDR3 sequence: CASSPQDRGPYTF. The CDR3 DNA reads TGTGCCAGCAGTCCTCAGGACAGGGGGCCTTACACCTTC. The J gene is TRBJ1-2, the V gene TRBV6-1; 11 nucleotides line up with TRBD1. The CDR3 spans 13 residues. CDR1 and CDR2 (germline): MNHNS, SASEGT. V lost 5 bases and J lost 11; bases outside the gene matches: 7.

The chain joins TRBV18 to TRBJ2-3, with no clear D. Trimming removed 0 bases at V and 1 base at J, with 8 bases between. The germline V gene has CDR1 KGHSH and CDR2 LQKENI. The CDR3 consists of 15 residues. The CDR3 region is CASSPPSLRTDTQYF. The CDR3, as DNA: TGTGCCAGCTCACCACCATCTCTTCGCACAGATACGCAGTATTTT.

This rearrangement joins TRBV4-3 to TRBJ2-5; 7 nucleotides match TRBD2. The CDR3 is 13 residues long. Germline values: CDR1 LGHNA, CDR2 YSLEER. Trimming cost V 6 bases and J 3 bases; bases outside gene matches: 4. The CDR3 loop reads CASSGLAEETQYF. The CDR3 region has the DNA TGCGCCAGCAGTGGTCTAGCGGAAGAGACCCAGTACTTC.

The V call is TRBV11-3, the J call TRBJ2-1; 10 bases agree with TRBD1. Per germline, CDR1 SGHNT and CDR2 YENEEA. The CDR3 length is 14 residues. V lost 3 bases and J lost 4; bases outside the gene matches: 0. The CDR3 reads CASSLGQGYNEQFF. DNA for the CDR3: TGTGCCAGCAGCTTGGGACAGGGGTACAATGAGCAGTTCTTC.

This clone appeared once. The chain is built from TRBV5-6 and TRBJ1-6; D call uncertain. The length of the CDR3 is 14 residues. V was clipped by 2 bases and J by 7 bases, with 10 bases between them. The germline gives CDR1 SGHDT, CDR2 YYEEEE. Here the CDR3 reads CASSLKGGNSPLHF. CDR3 bases: TGTGCCAGCAGCTTAAAGGGAGGGAATTCACCCCTCCACTTT.